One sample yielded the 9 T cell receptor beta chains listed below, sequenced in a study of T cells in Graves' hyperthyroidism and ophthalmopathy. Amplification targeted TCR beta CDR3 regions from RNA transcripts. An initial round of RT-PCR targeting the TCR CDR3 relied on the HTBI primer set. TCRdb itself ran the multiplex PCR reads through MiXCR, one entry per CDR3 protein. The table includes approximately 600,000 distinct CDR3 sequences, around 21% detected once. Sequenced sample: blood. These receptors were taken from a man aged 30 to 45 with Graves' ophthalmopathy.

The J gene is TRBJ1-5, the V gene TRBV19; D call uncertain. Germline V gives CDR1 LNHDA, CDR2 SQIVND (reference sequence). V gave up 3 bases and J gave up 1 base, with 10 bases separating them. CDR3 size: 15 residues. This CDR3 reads CASSISTGSNQPQHF. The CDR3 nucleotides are TGTGCCAGTAGTATTAGCACTGGGAGCAATCAGCCCCAGCATTTT.

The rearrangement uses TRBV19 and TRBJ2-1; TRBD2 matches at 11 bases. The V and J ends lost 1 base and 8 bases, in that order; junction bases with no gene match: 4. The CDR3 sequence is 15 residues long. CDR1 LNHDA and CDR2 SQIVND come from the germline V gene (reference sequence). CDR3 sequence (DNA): TGTGCCAGTAGTATAGTAACTAGCGGGAGAGATGAGCAGTTCTTC. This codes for CASSIVTSGRDEQFF.

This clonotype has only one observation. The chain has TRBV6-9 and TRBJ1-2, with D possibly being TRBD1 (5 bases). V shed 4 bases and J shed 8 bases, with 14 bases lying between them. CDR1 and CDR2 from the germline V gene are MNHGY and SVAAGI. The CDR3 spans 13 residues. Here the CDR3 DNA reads TGTGCCAGCAGTTCAGGGACTTTGACGGGCTACACCTTC. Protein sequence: CASSSGTLTGYTF.

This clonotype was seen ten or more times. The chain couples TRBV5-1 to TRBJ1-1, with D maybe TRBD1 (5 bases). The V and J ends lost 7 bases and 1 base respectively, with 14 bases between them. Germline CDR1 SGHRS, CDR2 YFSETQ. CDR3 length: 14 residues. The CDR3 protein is CASVSGGTNTEAFF. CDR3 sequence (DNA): TGCGCCAGCGTCTCTGGGGGTACGAACACTGAAGCTTTCTTT. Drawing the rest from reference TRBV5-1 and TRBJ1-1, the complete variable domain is KAGVTQTPRYLIKTRGQQVTLSCSPISGHRSVSWYQQTPGQGLQFLFEYFSETQRNKGNFPGRFSGRQFSNSRSEMNVSTLELGDSALYLCASVSGGTNTEAFFGQGTRLTVV.

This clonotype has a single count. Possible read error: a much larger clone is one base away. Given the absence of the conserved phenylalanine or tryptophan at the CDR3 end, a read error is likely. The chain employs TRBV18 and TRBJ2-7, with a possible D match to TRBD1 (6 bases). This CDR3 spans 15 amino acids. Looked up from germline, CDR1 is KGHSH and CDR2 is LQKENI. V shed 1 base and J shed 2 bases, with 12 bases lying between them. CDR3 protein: CASSPRQGLTYEQYL. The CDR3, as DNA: TGTGCCAGCTCACCACGGCAGGGGCTCACCTACGAGCAGTACCTC.

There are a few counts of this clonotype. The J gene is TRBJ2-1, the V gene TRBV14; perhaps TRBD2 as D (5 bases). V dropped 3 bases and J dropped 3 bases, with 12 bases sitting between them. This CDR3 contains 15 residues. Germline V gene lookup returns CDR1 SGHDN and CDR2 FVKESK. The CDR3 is CASSHATRGYNEQFF. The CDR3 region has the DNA TGTGCCAGCAGCCACGCCACTAGAGGCTACAATGAGCAGTTCTTC.

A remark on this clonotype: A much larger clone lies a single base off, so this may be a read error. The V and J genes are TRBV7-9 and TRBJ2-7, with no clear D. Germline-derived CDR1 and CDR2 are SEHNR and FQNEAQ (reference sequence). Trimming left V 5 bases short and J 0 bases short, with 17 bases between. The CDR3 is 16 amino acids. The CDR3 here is CASSPLGQTGSYEQYF. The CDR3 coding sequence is TGTGCCAGCAGCCCGTTAGGGCAGACTGGCTCCTACGAGCAGTACTTC.

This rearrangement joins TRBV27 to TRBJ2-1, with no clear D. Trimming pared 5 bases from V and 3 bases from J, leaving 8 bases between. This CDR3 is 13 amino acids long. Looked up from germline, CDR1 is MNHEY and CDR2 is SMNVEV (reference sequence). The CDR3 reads CASSMDGYNEQFF. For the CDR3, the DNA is TGTGCCAGCAGTATGGACGGCTACAATGAGCAGTTCTTC.

The CDR3 DNA follows: TGTGCCAGCAGCCAAGTGGCAGGGACCTCCTACGAGCAGTACTTC. Its translation is CASSQVAGTSYEQYF. V usage is TRBV14 and J usage is TRBJ2-7, with D perhaps matching TRBD1 or TRBD2 (5 bases each). The germline gives CDR1 SGHDN, CDR2 FVKESK. V was pared by 1 base and J by 0 bases, with 10 bases between. This CDR3 is built from 15 residues.